This paragraph reports one T cell receptor beta chain. This specimen belongs to a study of cytomegalovirus exposure and HLA in healthy donors. Primers: 60 Vbeta forward and 13 Jbeta reverse. The table came from immunoSEQ multiplex PCR; TCRdb's copy has only in-frame clones and leaves some out. The table records under 200,000 clones, 60% to 80% of them present only once. The sequence was collected from a man in his forties in good health and CMV-seronegative. Sequenced sample: PBMCs.

Here the CDR3 DNA reads TGTGCCAGCAGCTTAGGGAGGGGACAGGGGTATCGTTCTGGAAACACCATATATTTT. As protein: CASSLGRGQGYRSGNTIYF. The chain links TRBV7-2 to TRBJ1-3; 10 bases line up with TRBD1. V lost 1 base and J lost 1; bases outside the gene matches: 10. The V gene's germline CDR1 is SGHTA and CDR2 FQGNSA. The CDR3 sequence is 19 residues long.